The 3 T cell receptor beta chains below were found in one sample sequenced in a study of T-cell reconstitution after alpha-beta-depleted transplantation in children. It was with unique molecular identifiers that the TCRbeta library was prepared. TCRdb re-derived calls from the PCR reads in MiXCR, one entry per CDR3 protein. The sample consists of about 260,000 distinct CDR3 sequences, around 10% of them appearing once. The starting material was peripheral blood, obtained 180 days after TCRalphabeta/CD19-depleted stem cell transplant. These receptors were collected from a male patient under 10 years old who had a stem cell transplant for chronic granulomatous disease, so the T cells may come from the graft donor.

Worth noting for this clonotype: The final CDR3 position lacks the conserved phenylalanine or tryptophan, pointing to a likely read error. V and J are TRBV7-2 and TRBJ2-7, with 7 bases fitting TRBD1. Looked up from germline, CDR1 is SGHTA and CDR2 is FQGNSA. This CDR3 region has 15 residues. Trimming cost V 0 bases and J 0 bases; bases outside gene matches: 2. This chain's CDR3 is CASSLARGISYEQYS. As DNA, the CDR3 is TGTGCCAGCAGCTTAGCCAGGGGGATCTCCTACGAGCAGTACTCC.

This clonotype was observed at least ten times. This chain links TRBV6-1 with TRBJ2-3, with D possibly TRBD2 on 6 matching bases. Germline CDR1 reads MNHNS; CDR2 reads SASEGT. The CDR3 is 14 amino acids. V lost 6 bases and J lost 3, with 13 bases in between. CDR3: CASSIAVRTDTQYF. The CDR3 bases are TGTGCCAGCAGCATAGCGGTTAGGACAGATACGCAGTATTTT.

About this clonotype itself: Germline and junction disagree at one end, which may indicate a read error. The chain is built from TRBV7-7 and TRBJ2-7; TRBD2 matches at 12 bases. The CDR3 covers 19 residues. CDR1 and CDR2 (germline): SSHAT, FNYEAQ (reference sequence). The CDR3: CACSLAVLAGGPHSYEQYF. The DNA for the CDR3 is TGTGCCTGCAGTTTAGCGGTCCTAGCGGGAGGGCCCCATTCCTACGAGCAGTACTTC.